This record looks at one T cell receptor (beta chain) sequence and its context. The table came from immunoSEQ multiplex PCR; TCRdb's copy has only in-frame clones and leaves some out. Of roughly 2.5 million clones listed, more than 80% are singletons. All participating donors were Caucasian adults from Nashville, Tennessee. The data were obtained in a study of shared clonotypes between healthy human individuals. Germline assignment: CDR1 MNHNS and CDR2 SASEGT. V lost 3 bases and J lost 3, with 9 bases in between. CDR3 length: 13 residues. This clonotype originated in a young man in good health. The sample comprised naive CD4+ T cells sorted from blood. Subset specified: CD45RA+ positively selected. The chain couples TRBV6-1 to TRBJ2-7; no reliable D call. For the CDR3, the DNA is TGTGCCAGCAGTGAGTTTGGTAGCTACGAGCAGTACTTC. It codes for CASSEFGSYEQYF.